This passage covers 32 T cell receptor beta chains from one sample sequenced in a study of yellow fever vaccine responses in identical twins. TCRdb passed the RT-PCR reads through MiXCR, listing each CDR3 protein once. The sample lists 9,500 to 13,000 distinct CDR3 sequences, approximately 87% seen once, with approximately 2% in the top ten. The sequences come from T cells from blood (PBMCs), unsorted or a sorted subset (not recorded which), collected before or after yellow fever vaccination (not recorded which). These receptors all stem from a woman younger than 30 who received the yellow fever vaccine.

This chain uses TRBV5-1 with TRBJ2-3; possibly TRBD2 for D (5 bases). Germline V gene sequence: CDR1 SGHRS, CDR2 YFSETQ. V lost 0 bases to trimming and J lost 9 bases, with 11 bases between them. The CDR3 runs to 13 residues. CDR3 sequence reads: CASSLGGGRTQYF. The CDR3 bases are TGCGCCAGCAGCTTGGGAGGCGGGCGGACGCAGTATTTT.

The chain recombines TRBV10-1 with TRBJ1-6; 7 bases are shared with TRBD1. The CDR3 sequence is 16 residues long. The germline gives CDR1 WNHNN, CDR2 SYGVQD (reference sequence). V lost 2 bases, J lost 9 bases, and 10 bases stayed unmatched. The CDR3 DNA reads TGCGCCAGCAGTGAGGTTGAGGGGGCGAAGTTTTCACCCCTCCACTTT. Translated, it gives CASSEVEGAKFSPLHF.

V usage is TRBV5-6 and J usage is TRBJ1-1; unclear D gene. Germline V gene data show CDR1 as SGHDT and CDR2 as YYEEEE. The CDR3 is 14 amino acids. V was clipped by 0 bases and J by 0 bases, with 6 bases between them. Here the CDR3 reads CASSLGQVNTEAFF. Here the CDR3 DNA reads TGTGCCAGCAGCTTGGGGCAGGTGAACACTGAAGCTTTCTTT.

The chain carries TRBV11-1 and TRBJ2-1; 11 bases agree with TRBD2. This CDR3 is 17 amino acids long. Germline loops: CDR1 SGHAT, CDR2 FQDESV (reference sequence). With 5 bases clipped from V and 5 bases from J, the junction kept 11 bases outside the gene matches. CDR3 sequence reads: CASSPDQLAGEHNEQFF. The CDR3 region has the DNA TGTGCCAGCAGCCCAGACCAACTAGCGGGAGAGCACAATGAGCAGTTCTTC.

This clonotype showed up just a few times. This chain joins TRBV4-3 and TRBJ1-5, with 10 nucleotides matching TRBD1. Germline loops: CDR1 LGHNA, CDR2 YSLEER. The length of the CDR3 is 15 residues. The junction had 2 bases not matched to a gene; V was cut back by 2 bases and J by 4 bases. The CDR3 reads CASSQLDRGNQPQHF. Written as DNA, the CDR3 is TGCGCCAGCAGCCAACTGGACAGGGGGAATCAGCCCCAGCATTTT.

This clonotype was observed a few times. The genes are TRBV7-2 and TRBJ2-7, with D possibly TRBD1 on 6 matching bases. CDR3 length equals 14 residues. V was cut by 5 bases and J by 2 bases, with 13 bases left in between. The V gene's germline CDR1 is SGHTA and CDR2 FQGNSA. Here the CDR3 DNA reads TGTGCCAGCAGCGTCGCGCCAGGGGCCTACGAGCAGTACGTC. Its protein product is CASSVAPGAYEQYV.

DNA for the CDR3: TGCAGCGTTGAAGGGACAGGGGGTCAGCCCCAGCATTTT. Encoded protein: CSVEGTGGQPQHF. The genes are TRBV29-1 and TRBJ1-5; 10 nucleotides align to TRBD1. From germline, CDR1 is SQVTM and CDR2 ANQGSEA. CDR3 length: 13 amino acids. Trimming removed 1 base from V and 6 bases from J; junction bases left unmatched: 0.

This clonotype was counted between two and nine times. V is TRBV29-1 and J is TRBJ2-7, with 11 bases fitting TRBD1. The CDR3 contains 13 residues. Germline trimming cut 7 bases from V and 2 bases from J; bases unmatched to any gene: 4. Germline CDR1 SQVTM, CDR2 ANQGSEA. For the CDR3, the DNA is TGCAGCGCTGGACAGGGGGCGACCTACGAGCAGTACTTC. This sequence encodes CSAGQGATYEQYF.

The gene calls are TRBV12-3 or TRBV12-4 and TRBJ1-2; D call uncertain. CDR3 length equals 15 residues. Trimming left V 5 bases short and J 4 bases short, with 17 bases between. CDR3 DNA sequence: TGTGCCAGCAGTCCGCTACCGGGCCTCTCCTATGGCTACACCTTC. It is translated as CASSPLPGLSYGYTF.

In its sample, this clonotype was seen a few times. The chain uses TRBV14 and TRBJ2-1; TRBD1 aligns across 7 bases. V gave up 6 bases and J gave up 0 bases; unmatched junction bases: 11. Germline CDR1 and CDR2: SGHDN and FVKESK. This CDR3 region has 17 residues. The CDR3 is CASRLTGATSSYNEQFF. CDR3 DNA: TGTGCCAGCAGACTCACAGGGGCAACGAGCTCCTACAATGAGCAGTTCTTC.

The gene calls are TRBV7-9 and TRBJ2-3, with TRBD2 matching over 7 bases. The CDR3 is 15 amino acids. Germline V lookup: CDR1 SEHNR, CDR2 FQNEAQ (reference sequence). Losses at the gene ends were 4 bases for V and 2 bases for J; bases not matched to a gene: 6. The CDR3 region has the DNA TGTGCCAGCAGCTGGGAGGGGACTTTCACAGATACGCAGTATTTT. Protein sequence: CASSWEGTFTDTQYF.

The chain uses TRBV29-1 and TRBJ1-1; 9 bases agree with TRBD1. J gave up 4 bases and V 6 bases, and 6 bases lay outside the gene matches. The CDR3 runs 13 residues. Per the germline V gene, CDR1 is SQVTM and CDR2 is ANQGSEA. The CDR3 loop is CSVTGGGGTEAFF. CDR3 coding DNA: TGCAGCGTGACAGGGGGTGGGGGCACTGAAGCTTTCTTT.

The rearrangement joins TRBV11-2 to TRBJ1-2; D gene ambiguous. Trimming removed 5 bases from V and 7 bases from J, with 11 bases in between. The germline CDR1 and CDR2 sequences are SGHAT and FQNNGV. The CDR3 spans 12 residues. The CDR3 sequence is CASSLYRVGYTF. As DNA, the CDR3 is TGTGCCAGCAGCCTGTACCGGGTTGGCTACACCTTC.

This clonotype was seen only a few times. The chain employs TRBV11-2 and TRBJ2-3, with TRBD2 matching 7 bases. CDR3 length equals 15 residues. With 5 bases clipped from V and 2 bases from J, the junction kept 7 bases outside the gene matches. Germline CDR1 reads SGHAT; CDR2 reads FQNNGV. CDR3 in amino acids: CASSLRLADTDTQYF. The CDR3 DNA follows: TGTGCCAGCAGCCTAAGACTAGCCGACACAGATACGCAGTATTTT.

The CDR3 DNA follows: TGTGCCAGCTCACCAGGCCCGGGTGGGTACTATGGCTACACCTTC. This sequence encodes CASSPGPGGYYGYTF. This chain links TRBV18 with TRBJ1-2; D uncertain. The CDR3 sequence is 15 residues long. Trimming took off 2 bases at V and 3 bases at J, with 13 bases between the two ends. Germline V lookup: CDR1 KGHSH, CDR2 LQKENI.

J is TRBJ1-4 and V is TRBV11-1; TRBD1 matches at 8 bases. The V gene end was trimmed by 5 bases and the J gene end by 8 bases; junction bases not matched to a gene: 16. The CDR3 loop spans 17 amino acids. In germline, CDR1 is SGHAT, CDR2 FQDESV (reference sequence). CDR3 amino acids: CASSPPGGRPGGEKLFF. The CDR3 region has the DNA TGTGCCAGCAGCCCCCCCGGGGGTCGGCCAGGGGGCGAAAAACTGTTTTTT.

V and J are TRBV28 and TRBJ1-2; D may be TRBD1 (5 bases). The germline CDR1 and CDR2 sequences are MDHEN and SYDVKM. V lost 2 bases to trimming and J lost 0 bases, with 10 bases between them. CDR3 length: 15 residues. The CDR3 bases are TGTGCCAGCAGTTTAGTGGGGCTGTCTAACTATGGCTACACCTTC. Translated: CASSLVGLSNYGYTF.

The V gene is TRBV15, the J gene TRBJ2-1; 9 bases align to TRBD1. Per germline, CDR1 LNHNV and CDR2 YYDKDF (reference sequence). This CDR3 is built from 14 residues. Unmatched junction bases numbered 2, after V lost 3 bases and J lost 5 bases. The CDR3 protein is CATSRRDRDNEQFF. CDR3 nucleotides: TGTGCCACCAGCAGGCGGGACAGGGACAATGAGCAGTTCTTC.

The CDR3 loop reads CASRGVGTEAFF. The CDR3 region has the DNA TGCGCCAGCAGGGGGGTAGGCACTGAAGCTTTCTTT. The chain has TRBV10-1 and TRBJ1-1; tentative D call: TRBD1 (5 bases). Germline-derived CDR1 and CDR2 are WNHNN and SYGVQD (reference sequence). This CDR3 region has 12 residues. With 6 bases removed from V and 4 bases from J, the gap between germline ends came to 9 bases.

A few counts support this clonotype. The J gene is TRBJ1-1, the V gene TRBV2; D is undetermined. The germline V gene has CDR1 SNHLY and CDR2 FYNNEI. The CDR3 contains 13 residues. Trimming cost V 4 bases and J 0 bases, with 6 bases left between them. The CDR3 nucleotides are TGTGCCAGCAGTGTGCAGGTGAACACTGAAGCTTTCTTT. Its protein product is CASSVQVNTEAFF.

The chain uses TRBV18 and TRBJ2-3; 8 bases agree with TRBD2. The CDR3 consists of 18 residues. From germline, CDR1 is KGHSH and CDR2 LQKENI. Trimming removed 2 bases from V and 1 base from J; junction bases left unmatched: 11. The CDR3 sequence is CASSPTTHSSGRTDTQYF. In DNA form, the CDR3 reads TGTGCCAGCTCACCAACTACCCATTCTAGCGGGCGCACAGATACGCAGTATTTT.

This rearrangement joins TRBV12-3 or TRBV12-4 to TRBJ1-1; D is uncertain. V dropped 3 bases and J dropped 1 base, with 12 bases sitting between them. The CDR3 extends over 15 amino acids. CDR3 nucleotide sequence: TGTGCCAGCAGTTTTACCCGGGCCTCGAACACTGAAGCTTTCTTT. It is translated as CASSFTRASNTEAFF.

This sequence joins TRBV29-1 and TRBJ2-5; D is possibly TRBD2 (6 bases). The CDR3 loop spans 12 amino acids. Trimming left V 7 bases short and J 7 bases short, with 16 bases between. Per germline, CDR1 SQVTM and CDR2 ANQGSEA. Here the CDR3 reads CSAEKPGGTQYF. CDR3 DNA: TGCAGCGCCGAGAAGCCCGGGGGGACCCAGTACTTC.

The rearrangement joins TRBV13 to TRBJ2-3; 8 bases match TRBD2. V lost 1 base and J lost 2; bases outside the gene matches: 2. Germline CDR1 and CDR2: PRHDT and FYEKMQ (reference sequence). This CDR3 comprises 15 residues. CDR3 sequence reads: CASSLAGGPTDTQYF. The CDR3 bases are TGTGCCAGCAGCTTAGCGGGAGGGCCCACAGATACGCAGTATTTT.

The chain has TRBV20-1 and TRBJ2-7; D gene ambiguous. The germline CDR1 and CDR2 sequences are DFQATT and SNEGSKA (reference sequence). CDR3 length equals 15 residues. V shed 3 bases and J shed 4 bases, with 19 bases lying between them. The CDR3, as DNA: TGCAGTGCTAGCAAGGGCCCTCTCAGTCAATACGAGCAGTACTTC. Translation gives CSASKGPLSQYEQYF.

Sample share makes this clonotype medium-sized. The chain has TRBV4-1 and TRBJ2-1; 8 bases fit TRBD1. V dropped 1 base and J dropped 6; count of bases not matched to a gene: 5. CDR1 is MGHRA, CDR2 YSYEKL, per germline. There are 15 residues in the CDR3. Here the CDR3 DNA reads TGCGCCAGCAGCCAAGTCCAGGGGGCAGGCAATGAGCAGTTCTTC. This translates into CASSQVQGAGNEQFF.

This clonotype turned up a few times. The chain carries TRBV13 and TRBJ1-1; D not resolved. Germline CDR1 reads PRHDT; CDR2 reads FYEKMQ (reference sequence). The CDR3 length is 13 residues. V was trimmed by 5 bases and J by 0 bases, leaving 7 bases between them. The chain's CDR3 is CASSSTLNTEAFF. CDR3 DNA: TGTGCCAGCAGCAGTACCCTGAACACTGAAGCTTTCTTT.

The chain joins TRBV3-1 to TRBJ2-1; D uncertain. The CDR3 is made up of 11 amino acids. Between the trimmed V and J ends, which lost 3 bases and 5 bases, there was a span of 2 bases. The germline CDR1 and CDR2 sequences are LGHDT and YNNKEL (reference sequence). The CDR3 here is CASSQDNEQFF. The CDR3 DNA reads as TGTGCCAGCAGCCAGGACAATGAGCAGTTCTTC.

V and J are TRBV9 and TRBJ2-7; D is uncertain. Per germline, CDR1 SGDLS and CDR2 YYNGEE. The CDR3 is made up of 12 amino acids. V was trimmed by 0 bases and J by 1 base, leaving 2 bases between them. The CDR3 protein is CASSVASYEQYF. The CDR3 bases are TGTGCCAGCAGCGTAGCTTCCTACGAGCAGTACTTC.

The J gene is TRBJ2-1, the V gene TRBV7-3; 7 bases fit TRBD2. The V gene's germline CDR1 is SGHTA and CDR2 FQGTGA. V lost 1 base and J lost 2; bases outside the gene matches: 14. The CDR3 spans 19 residues. In nucleotides, the CDR3 is TGTGCCAGCAGCTTAAAGTTCGGGAGGCTGGGAGAAACCTACAATGAGCAGTTCTTC. Translating it yields CASSLKFGRLGETYNEQFF.

This chain connects TRBV19 to TRBJ1-5; possibly TRBD1 for D (6 bases). The CDR3 is 15 residues long. Trimming shortened V by 5 bases and J by 0 bases, and 11 bases separated the two germline ends. Per germline, CDR1 LNHDA and CDR2 SQIVND (reference sequence). The CDR3 here is CASSVQGYSNQPQHF. In DNA, the CDR3 is TGTGCCAGTAGTGTACAGGGTTATAGCAATCAGCCCCAGCATTTT.

The chain uses TRBV2 and TRBJ2-7; 9 positions agree with TRBD1. The CDR3 has 16 amino acids. Germline V lookup: CDR1 SNHLY, CDR2 FYNNEI. V was pared by 1 base and J by 4 bases, with 8 bases of the junction left unmatched. CDR3 in amino acids: CASSEGLGTGKYEQYF. CDR3 DNA: TGTGCCAGCAGTGAAGGTTTGGGGACAGGGAAATACGAGCAGTACTTC.